This TCR beta chain is from a study of human T cells and chemical hapten exposure. One entry per CDR3 protein, called by TCRdb with MiXCR from the RACE reads. The repertoire holds 120,000 or so distinct CDR3 sequences, with about 11% as singletons. Time point here: patch test 3, about 24 weeks after DPC sensitization. Treatment described: therapeutic diphenylcyclopropenone sensitization with weekly scalp DPC. This TCR was recovered from a woman in her 50s with alopecia areata. Some clones in this sample may be carry-over from other donors' samples. This sample comprised whole blood, obtained in connection with sensitization to the hapten diphenylcyclopropenone (DPC).

CDR3: CASSLVGHPPSYEQYF. The CDR3 region has the DNA TGTGCCAGCAGCTTAGTTGGACATCCACCTTCCTACGAGCAGTACTTC. The rearrangement links TRBV7-2 to TRBJ2-7, with D tentatively TRBD1 (5 bases). The CDR3 consists of 16 residues. V was cut by 1 base and J by 1 base, with 14 bases left in between. Germline V gives CDR1 SGHTA, CDR2 FQGNSA. The variable domain in full, with the rest retrieved from reference TRBV7-2 and TRBJ2-7, is GAGVSQSPSNKVTEKGKDVELRCDPISGHTALYWYRQSLGQGLEFLIYFQGNSAPDKSGLPSDRFSAERTGGSVSTLTIQRTQQEDSAVYLCASSLVGHPPSYEQYFGPGTRLTVT.